This T cell receptor beta chain is drawn from a study of shared clonotypes between healthy human individuals. Study summary: Donors, aged 18 to 49, were a couple of women and a few men. Study-level points and caveats: In several donors, around 4.8% of naive CD4 clonotypes appeared in common. Unshared clonotypes carried lower generation probabilities than those common to all four donors.

Running of the assay took place at deep level. Produced via immunoSEQ multiplex PCR; TCRdb's table is partial and in-frame only. The data hold fewer than 200,000 clones, with roughly 91% observed a single time. Details on this clone: Its specificity is not known.

Trimming took off 3 bases at V and 5 bases at J, with 17 bases between the two ends. Germline loops: CDR1 SGHTA, CDR2 FQGTGA. The CDR3 has 16 residues. The sequence was obtained from a woman aged 30 to 39 in good health. V is TRBV7-3 and J is TRBJ2-1; a weak D match, TRBD2 (6 bases). The sequenced material came from naive CD4+ T cells sorted from blood. Subset denoted: CD45RA+ positively selected. The DNA for the CDR3 is TGTGCCAGCAGCTTCGGCGGGAAAGATTGGAACAATGAGCAGTTCTTC. It yields the protein CASSFGGKDWNNEQFF.